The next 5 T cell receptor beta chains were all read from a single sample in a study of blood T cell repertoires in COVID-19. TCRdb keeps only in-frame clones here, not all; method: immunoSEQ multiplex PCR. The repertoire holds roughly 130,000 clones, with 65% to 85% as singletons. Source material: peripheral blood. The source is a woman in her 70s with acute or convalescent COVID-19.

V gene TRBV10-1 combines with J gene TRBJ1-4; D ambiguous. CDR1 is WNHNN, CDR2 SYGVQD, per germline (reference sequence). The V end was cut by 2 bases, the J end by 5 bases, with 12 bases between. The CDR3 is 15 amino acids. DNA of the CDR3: TGCGCCAGCAGTGAGGACCTGAGAGGGAATGAAAAACTGTTTTTT. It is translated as CASSEDLRGNEKLFF.

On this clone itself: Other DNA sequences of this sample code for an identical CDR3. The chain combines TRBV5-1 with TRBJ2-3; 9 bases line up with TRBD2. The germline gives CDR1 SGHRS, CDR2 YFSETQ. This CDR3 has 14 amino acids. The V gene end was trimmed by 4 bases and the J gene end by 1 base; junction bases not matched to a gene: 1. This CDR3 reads CASSPSGGTDTQYF. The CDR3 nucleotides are TGCGCCAGCAGCCCTAGCGGGGGCACAGATACGCAGTATTTT.

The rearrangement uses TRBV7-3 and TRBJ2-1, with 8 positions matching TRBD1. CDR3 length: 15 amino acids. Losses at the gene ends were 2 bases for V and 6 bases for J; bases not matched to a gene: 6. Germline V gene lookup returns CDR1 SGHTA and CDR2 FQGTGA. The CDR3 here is CASSLRTGSSNEQFF. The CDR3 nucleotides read TGTGCCAGCAGCTTACGGACAGGGAGCTCCAATGAGCAGTTCTTC. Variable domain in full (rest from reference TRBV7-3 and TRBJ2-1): GAGVSQTPSNKVTEKGKYVELRCDPISGHTALYWYRQSLGQGPEFLIYFQGTGAADDSGLPNDRFFAVRPEGSVSTLKIQRTERGDSAVYLCASSLRTGSSNEQFFGPGTRLTVL.

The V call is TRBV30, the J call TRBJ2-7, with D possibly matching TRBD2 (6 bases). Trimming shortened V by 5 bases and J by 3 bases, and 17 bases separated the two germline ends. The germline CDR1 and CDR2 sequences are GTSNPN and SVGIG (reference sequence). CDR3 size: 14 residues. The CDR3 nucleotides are TGTGCCTGGGATGTCCCCGGACTAAACTACGAGCAGTACTTC. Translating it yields CAWDVPGLNYEQYF. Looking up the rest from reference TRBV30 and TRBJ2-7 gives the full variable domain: SQTIHQWPATLVQPVGSPLSLECTVEGTSNPNLYWYRQAAGRGLQLLFYSVGIGQISSEVPQNLSASRPQDRQFILSSKKLLLSDSGFYLCAWDVPGLNYEQYFGPGTRLTVT.

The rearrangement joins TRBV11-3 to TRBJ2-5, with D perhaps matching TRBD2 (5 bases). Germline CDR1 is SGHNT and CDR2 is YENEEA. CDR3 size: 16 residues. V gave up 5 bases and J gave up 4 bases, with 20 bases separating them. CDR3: CASSKSRPSTGETQYF. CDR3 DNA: TGTGCCAGCAGCAAAAGCCGGCCTAGCACCGGAGAGACCCAGTACTTC.